These 27 T cell receptor beta chains were sequenced from one sample in a study of control samples from healthy donors and cancer patients. Some clones are missing from TCRdb's copy, which holds only in-frame ones; the method was immunoSEQ multiplex PCR. The sample shows 390,000 or so clones, 80% to 95% of them seen only once. Input material: PBMCs. Receptors were obtained from a middle-aged man with head and neck cancer.

The V gene is TRBV4-3, the J gene TRBJ1-1; no firm D call. CDR3 length: 13 amino acids. V was shortened by 1 base and J by 11 bases, with 14 bases between the two germline ends. Germline CDR1 and CDR2: LGHNA and YSLEER. The CDR3 DNA is TGCGCCAGCAGCCAAGCCATGAACAATGAGGCTTTCTTT. It translates to CASSQAMNNEAFF.

This chain joins TRBV6-5 and TRBJ1-4; tentatively, D is TRBD1 (5 bases). The germline V and J ends were trimmed by 6 bases and 6 bases, with 17 bases remaining between them. The CDR3 length is 15 residues. In germline, CDR1 is MNHEY, CDR2 SVGAGI. The CDR3 bases are TGTGCCAGCAGCCGGGTCCTAAGAGGGGATGAAAAACTGTTTTTT. Encoded protein: CASSRVLRGDEKLFF.

The chain uses TRBV2 and TRBJ1-5; no definite D call. Trimming left V 6 bases short and J 0 bases short, with 12 bases between. Germline V gene lookup returns CDR1 SNHLY and CDR2 FYNNEI. The CDR3 loop spans 15 amino acids. The DNA of the CDR3 is TGTGCCAGCAGCGTGGACGGGCTTAGCAATCAGCCCCAGCATTTT. It translates to CASSVDGLSNQPQHF.

The chain combines TRBV7-2 with TRBJ1-6; no firm D call. CDR1 is SGHTA and CDR2 is FQGNSA in the germline V gene. V dropped 5 bases and J dropped 7 bases, with 12 bases sitting between them. CDR3 length: 14 residues. The CDR3 sequence: CASSTRQANSPLHF. The CDR3 DNA sequence: TGTGCCAGCAGCACCCGACAAGCCAATTCACCCCTCCACTTT.

The chain employs TRBV24-1 and TRBJ1-5; D is undetermined. The CDR3 is made up of 12 amino acids. Germline CDR1 is KGHDR and CDR2 is SFDVKD. Trimming took off 9 bases at V and 4 bases at J, with 9 bases between the two ends. In DNA form, the CDR3 reads TGTGCCACCGCGTCGGGGAATCAGCCCCAGCATTTT. This sequence encodes CATASGNQPQHF.

The rearrangement links TRBV5-6 to TRBJ2-6; a weak D match, TRBD1 (7 bases). V gave up 6 bases and J gave up 2 bases, with 9 bases separating them. The CDR3 covers 14 residues. Germline V gene lookup returns CDR1 SGHDT and CDR2 YYEEEE. The CDR3 nucleotides are TGTGCCAGCATCAGGGGGGCTGGGGCCAACGTCCTGACTTTC. Protein product: CASIRGAGANVLTF.

J is TRBJ2-1 and V is TRBV6-2 or TRBV6-3; no clear D gene. CDR1 and CDR2 (germline): MNHEY, SVGEGT. Trimming shortened V by 5 bases and J by 8 bases, and 13 bases separated the two germline ends. CDR3 length equals 13 residues. CDR3 nucleotides: TGTGCCAGCAGTGCCACGGAGCTACATGAGCAGTTCTTC. It is translated as CASSATELHEQFF.

The V call is TRBV28, the J call TRBJ1-2; 12 nucleotides line up with TRBD1. Germline V CDR1 and CDR2: MDHEN, SYDVKM. This CDR3 contains 17 residues. The V and J ends lost 1 base and 2 bases, in that order; junction bases with no gene match: 5. This chain's CDR3 is CASSLSGQGAINYGYTF. CDR3 sequence (DNA): TGTGCCAGCAGTTTATCGGGACAGGGGGCTATCAACTATGGCTACACCTTC.

The chain is built from TRBV19 and TRBJ2-1; D is perhaps TRBD1 or TRBD2 (5 bases each). CDR1 is LNHDA and CDR2 is SQIVND in the germline V gene (reference sequence). This CDR3 is 13 amino acids long. V lost 5 bases and J lost 10, with 15 bases in between. CDR3 sequence reads: CASSPGVGAEQFF. CDR3 sequence (DNA): TGTGCCAGTAGTCCCGGGGTCGGGGCCGAGCAGTTCTTC.

This chain joins TRBV14 and TRBJ2-7; D gene uncertain. This CDR3 is 15 amino acids long. V lost 3 bases to trimming and J lost 2 bases, with 14 bases between them. Germline V gene sequence: CDR1 SGHDN, CDR2 FVKESK. In nucleotides, the CDR3 is TGTGCCAGCAGCCACTCGTTGGGATTGGCCTACGAGCAGTACTTC. It specifies CASSHSLGLAYEQYF.

The chain has TRBV30 and TRBJ2-6; D remains unclear. Germline CDR1 GTSNPN, CDR2 SVGIG (reference sequence). The V end lost 8 bases, the J end lost 0 bases, and 8 bases lay between the germline ends. The CDR3 sequence is 13 residues long. The CDR3 here is CALRYSGANVLTF. CDR3 coding DNA: TGTGCCCTACGGTACTCTGGGGCCAACGTCCTGACTTTC. The variable domain in full, with the rest retrieved from reference TRBV30 and TRBJ2-6, is SQTIHQWPATLVQPVGSPLSLECTVEGTSNPNLYWYRQAAGRGLQLLFYSVGIGQISSEVPQNLSASRPQDRQFILSSKKLLLSDSGFYLCALRYSGANVLTFGAGSRLTVL.

This chain connects TRBV6-5 to TRBJ2-2, with 7 bases lining up with TRBD2. Trimming cost V 5 bases and J 3 bases; bases outside gene matches: 6. CDR1 MNHEY and CDR2 SVGAGI come from the germline V gene. CDR3 length: 15 residues. DNA of the CDR3: TGTGCCAGCAGTCGCCGGGACTATTACACCGGGGAGCTGTTTTTT. It yields the protein CASSRRDYYTGELFF.

The rearrangement uses TRBV2 and TRBJ1-1; tentative D call: TRBD1 (5 bases). Germline V gives CDR1 SNHLY, CDR2 FYNNEI. V was cut by 9 bases and J by 1 base, with 12 bases left in between. The CDR3 contains 13 residues. CDR3 coding DNA: TGTGCCAGTCGCAGGGATGAGAACACTGAAGCTTTCTTT. This sequence encodes CASRRDENTEAFF.

The V and J genes are TRBV11-2 and TRBJ2-1, with 11 bases identical to TRBD2. CDR3 length: 17 residues. With 3 bases clipped from V and 5 bases from J, the junction kept 9 bases outside the gene matches. CDR1 and CDR2 from the germline V gene are SGHAT and FQNNGV. The CDR3 region is CASSFFYLAGGHNEQFF. As DNA, the CDR3 is TGTGCCAGCAGCTTTTTTTACCTAGCGGGAGGTCACAATGAGCAGTTCTTC.

The gene calls are TRBV7-9 and TRBJ2-7, with D perhaps TRBD2 (7 bases). The CDR3 has 17 amino acids. CDR1 SEHNR and CDR2 FQNEAQ come from the germline V gene (reference sequence). With 0 bases removed from V and 0 bases from J, the gap between germline ends came to 15 bases. CDR3 nucleotide sequence: TGTGCCAGCAGCTTAGCGACAGGAGCGGGGATCTCCTACGAGCAGTACTTC. Protein product: CASSLATGAGISYEQYF.

The V and J genes are TRBV5-1 and TRBJ2-2; D is perhaps TRBD2 (5 bases). This CDR3 comprises 15 residues. Germline CDR1 SGHRS, CDR2 YFSETQ. The V gene lost 3 bases and the J gene lost 1 base, with 10 bases spanning the gap. The CDR3 loop is CASSSVAGNTGELFF. The CDR3 DNA follows: TGCGCCAGCAGCTCCGTGGCGGGGAACACCGGGGAGCTGTTTTTT.

For this clone: This specimen includes other DNA sequences encoding the same CDR3. The genes are TRBV29-1 and TRBJ1-1, with D maybe TRBD1 (6 bases). The germline CDR1 and CDR2 sequences are SQVTM and ANQGSEA. Trimming stripped 3 bases from V and 4 bases from J, with 12 bases between. This CDR3 is 13 amino acids long. CDR3 region: CSVERGAGTEAFF. The CDR3 nucleotides are TGCAGCGTTGAGCGGGGGGCTGGCACTGAAGCTTTCTTT.

The rearrangement joins TRBV30 to TRBJ1-2, with 9 nucleotides matching TRBD1. The CDR3 sequence is 11 residues long. Germline values: CDR1 GTSNPN, CDR2 SVGIG (reference sequence). Unmatched junction bases numbered 3, after V lost 5 bases and J lost 8 bases. The CDR3 DNA reads TGTGCCTGGGGGACAGGGAAGGGCTACACCTTC. It translates to CAWGTGKGYTF.

The chain links TRBV30 to TRBJ2-7; no clear D. Germline loops: CDR1 GTSNPN, CDR2 SVGIG (reference sequence). The CDR3 is 13 amino acids. V shed 0 bases and J shed 3 bases, with 9 bases lying between them. CDR3 in DNA: TGTGCCTGGAGTGTTGGCCTAAACTACGAGCAGTACTTC. Protein sequence: CAWSVGLNYEQYF.

The chain employs TRBV19 and TRBJ2-2; 10 bases fit TRBD2. Germline V gene data show CDR1 as LNHDA and CDR2 as SQIVND (reference sequence). The CDR3 extends over 15 amino acids. V lost 4 bases and J lost 5; bases outside the gene matches: 4. The CDR3 DNA follows: TGTGCCAGTAGTACCGGGACTAGCGTTACCGGGGAGCTGTTTTTT. Protein: CASSTGTSVTGELFF.

This chain links TRBV5-1 with TRBJ2-4; the match to TRBD1 covers 9 bases. Trimming cost V 4 bases and J 0 bases; bases outside gene matches: 8. CDR1 and CDR2 from the germline V gene are SGHRS and YFSETQ. The CDR3 covers 17 residues. In DNA, the CDR3 is TGCGCCAGCAGCCGACGGACAGGGGAAATAGCCAAAAACATTCAGTACTTC. Translating it yields CASSRRTGEIAKNIQYF. Filled out from reference TRBV5-1 and TRBJ2-4, the complete variable domain reads KAGVTQTPRYLIKTRGQQVTLSCSPISGHRSVSWYQQTPGQGLQFLFEYFSETQRNKGNFPGRFSGRQFSNSRSEMNVSTLELGDSALYLCASSRRTGEIAKNIQYFGAGTRLSVL.

V gene TRBV6-5 combines with J gene TRBJ1-2, with D maybe TRBD1 (5 bases). The CDR3 runs to 16 residues. V lost 4 bases, J lost 0 bases, and 15 bases lay in between. Germline CDR1 reads MNHEY; CDR2 reads SVGAGI. In DNA form, the CDR3 reads TGTGCCAGCAGTTCATACAGCGGGGGGGCTAACTATGGCTACACCTTC. Amino acid sequence: CASSSYSGGANYGYTF.

A note on this clone: The junction and the germline gene differ at one end; a read error may be behind it. V gene TRBV7-7 combines with J gene TRBJ2-1, with TRBD2 matching over 9 bases. The CDR3 has 18 amino acids. CDR1 is SSHAT, CDR2 FNYEAQ, per germline (reference sequence). CDR3 coding DNA: TGTGCTAGCAGCCCCGGGACTAGCCCCCTGAGCTCCTACAATGAGCAGTTCTTC. It encodes CASSPGTSPLSSYNEQFF.

This clone was seen only once. In nucleotides, the CDR3 is TGTGCCAGTAGTACCCGGACAGGGGGAAACCTTGGGAGTTCGCCCCAGCATTTT. This translates into CASSTRTGGNLGSSPQHF. The chain is built from TRBV19 and TRBJ1-5, with 10 bases that match TRBD1. The length of the CDR3 is 18 residues. CDR1 and CDR2 (germline): LNHDA, SQIVND (reference sequence). V was clipped by 4 bases and J by 9 bases; unmatched bases: 18.

The chain carries TRBV4-1 and TRBJ2-5; either TRBD1 or TRBD2 may supply D (5 bases each). Germline V gene data show CDR1 as MGHRA and CDR2 as YSYEKL. Deletions cut 1 base from V and 5 bases from J, with 14 bases between. This CDR3 has 15 amino acids. CDR3 sequence: CASSQAGAGWETQYF. The CDR3 DNA reads as TGCGCCAGCAGCCAAGCCGGGGCAGGGTGGGAGACCCAGTACTTC.

This chain's CDR3 is CATSDSATSGSTYNEQFF. The CDR3 region has the DNA TGTGCCACCAGTGATTCCGCGACTAGCGGGTCTACCTACAATGAGCAGTTCTTC. This rearrangement joins TRBV24-1 to TRBJ2-1; 10 bases map to TRBD2. V shed 2 bases and J 2 bases; nucleotides not matched to a gene: 8. The CDR3 has 18 amino acids. Germline V CDR1 and CDR2: KGHDR, SFDVKD.

The chain recombines TRBV28 with TRBJ1-2; possibly TRBD1 for D (5 bases). V lost 10 bases, J lost 8 bases, and 14 bases lay in between. The CDR3 length is 11 residues. Germline assignment: CDR1 MDHEN and CDR2 SYDVKM. CDR3 nucleotide sequence: TGTGCCATCGGGGGGACGGGAGGCTACACCTTC. Its protein product is CAIGGTGGYTF.